This is a list of T cell receptor beta chains from one sample in a study of identical twins. TCRdb redid the calling of the 5' RACE reads with MiXCR, one entry per CDR3 protein. The sample lists 450,000 or so distinct CDR3 sequences; 14% were seen once. This same sample was also part of a study on yellow fever vaccine responses in identical twins.

The source material was CD4+ T cells sorted from blood. These receptors were obtained from a woman under 30 in good health. The CDR3 runs from the conserved cysteine through the conserved F or W. Fields, in order: D gene, J gene, V gene, clone size, CDR3 protein, CDR3 DNA. A D gene is named only where the DNA matches it firmly. Clone size is not always given. Where it is, it says once, few, many or a class for expanded clones.

TRBD1,TRBJ2-1,TRBV7-9,few,CASSLAGPGGSEQFF,TGTGCCAGCAGCTTAGCGGGGCCAGGGGGCAGTGAGCAGTTCTTC
.,TRBJ2-5,TRBV14,few,CASSQPSGYQETQYF,TGTGCCAGCAGCCAACCAAGCGGCTACCAAGAGACCCAGTACTTC
.,TRBJ2-3,TRBV6-1,many,CASSPLAGADSDTQYF,TGTGCCAGCAGTCCTTTGGCAGGGGCTGATTCAGATACGCAGTATTTT
TRBD1,TRBJ2-3,TRBV20-1,few,CSVKETGADTQYF,TGCAGTGTCAAAGAAACAGGGGCCGATACGCAGTATTTT
.,TRBJ2-5,TRBV29-1,many,CSAEAGWAQYF,TGCAGCGCAGAGGCAGGGTGGGCCCAGTACTTC
.,TRBJ1-3,TRBV18,.,CASSPPGTAATIYF,TGTGCCAGCTCACCACCGGGGACGGCGGCCACCATATATTTT
TRBD1,TRBJ2-5,TRBV7-2,.,CASSPRQGAGTQYF,TGTGCCAGCAGCCCCCGACAGGGGGCCGGGACCCAGTACTTC
.,TRBJ2-3,TRBV30,few,CAWTTGNTQYF,TGTGCCTGGACAACGGGAAATACGCAGTATTTT
TRBD1,TRBJ2-4,TRBV5-1,few,CASSRDRDKNIQYF,TGCGCCAGCAGCCGGGACAGGGACAAAAACATTCAGTACTTC
.,TRBJ1-2,TRBV12-3/TRBV12-4,few,CASSTGAGYGYTF,TGTGCCAGCAGCACGGGGGCGGGCTATGGCTACACCTTC
.,TRBJ1-5,TRBV20-1,few,CSATRGSDQPQHF,TGCAGTGCAACCCGGGGGAGTGATCAGCCCCAGCATTTT
.,TRBJ2-1,TRBV29-1,.,CSVEEVGSSYNEQFF,TGCAGCGTTGAAGAGGTCGGGAGCTCCTACAATGAGCAGTTCTTC
.,TRBJ1-5,TRBV12-3/TRBV12-4,few,CASSLSGGPNQPQHF,TGTGCCAGCAGTTTATCGGGGGGCCCTAATCAGCCCCAGCATTTT
.,TRBJ2-7,TRBV18,.,CASSPRALYEQYF,TGTGCCAGCTCACCCAGGGCGCTCTACGAGCAGTACTTC
TRBD2,TRBJ2-5,TRBV11-3,.,CASSLGEGSQETQYF,TGTGCCAGCAGCTTAGGGGAGGGGAGCCAAGAGACCCAGTACTTC
.,TRBJ2-1,TRBV2,few,CASSEGSLYNEQFF,TGTGCCAGCAGTGAGGGCAGCCTATACAATGAGCAGTTCTTC
.,TRBJ2-5,TRBV11-2,.,CASSSQLGGAETQYF,TGTGCCAGCAGCTCCCAGTTAGGGGGGGCGGAGACCCAGTACTTC
TRBD1,TRBJ2-5,TRBV2,.,CASSGRTGPGETQYF,TGTGCCAGCAGTGGCCGGACAGGGCCGGGAGAGACCCAGTACTTC
.,TRBJ2-7,TRBV3-1,.,CASSQGGKGDSYF,TGTGCCAGCAGCCAAGGGGGCAAAGGCGATTCCTACTTC
TRBD2,TRBJ2-3,TRBV11-2,.,CASSLGSASPSSGRLDTQYF,TGTGCCAGCAGCTTAGGATCGGCCTCACCAAGTAGCGGGAGGCTAGATACGCAGTATTTT
.,TRBJ2-7,TRBV6-2/TRBV6-3,.,CASSYGTQGLDEQYF,TGTGCCAGCAGTTACGGCACACAGGGTCTCGACGAGCAGTACTTC
.,TRBJ2-1,TRBV20-1,.,CSARYPGSNEQFF,TGCAGTGCTAGATACCCGGGGAGCAATGAGCAGTTCTTC
TRBD1,TRBJ2-2,TRBV5-1,.,CASSSRGSHTGELFF,TGCGCCAGCAGCTCCAGGGGGAGTCACACCGGGGAGCTGTTTTTT
TRBD1,TRBJ1-2,TRBV6-1,once,CASRSDRILGYTF,TGTGCCAGCCGCTCGGACAGGATTTTAGGCTACACCTTC
TRBD1,TRBJ2-1,TRBV27,few,CASNPIPGQGSSYNEQFF,TGTGCCAGCAATCCCATCCCCGGACAGGGTAGTTCCTACAATGAGCAGTTCTTC
TRBD2,TRBJ2-3,TRBV20-1,few,CSATRLAYSTDTQYF,TGCAGTGCTACGAGACTAGCGTATAGCACAGATACGCAGTATTTT
TRBD2,TRBJ2-7,TRBV4-2,few,CASSHVGEGGYEQYF,TGTGCCAGCAGCCACGTGGGGGAGGGCGGCTACGAGCAGTACTTC
TRBD2,TRBJ2-3,TRBV20-1,few,CSAPLAGQVTDTQYF,TGCAGTGCTCCCCTAGCGGGCCAAGTGACAGATACGCAGTATTTT
.,TRBJ2-3,TRBV20-1,.,CSASGRITTDTQYF,TGCAGTGCTAGCGGACGGATAACCACAGATACGCAGTATTTT
.,TRBJ2-7,TRBV7-2,many,CASRSRVGKNSYEQYF,TGTGCCAGCAGATCAAGAGTAGGAAAGAACTCCTACGAGCAGTACTTC
TRBD2,TRBJ2-1,TRBV5-1,many,CASMGLAGYNEQFF,TGCGCCAGCATGGGATTAGCGGGGTACAATGAGCAGTTCTTC
.,TRBJ1-1,TRBV9,.,CASSVAQNTEAFF,TGTGCCAGCAGCGTAGCTCAGAACACTGAAGCTTTCTTT
.,TRBJ2-7,TRBV18,.,CASSPMGQATTYEQYF,TGTGCCAGCTCACCAATGGGGCAGGCCACCACATACGAGCAGTACTTC
.,TRBJ1-5,TRBV20-1,few,CSAREVMRGTQPQHF,TGCAGTGCTAGAGAGGTGATGAGGGGTACTCAGCCCCAGCATTTT
.,TRBJ2-1,TRBV10-1,.,CASSEAYGQFF,TGCGCCAGCAGTGAAGCATATGGGCAGTTCTTC
.,TRBJ1-2,TRBV5-1,many,CASSPVPTVSYGYTF,TGCGCCAGCAGCCCCGTGCCAACAGTGAGCTATGGCTACACCTTC
.,TRBJ1-1,TRBV10-3,few,CAIGRENTEAFF,TGTGCCATCGGTCGGGAGAACACTGAAGCTTTCTTT
.,TRBJ2-1,TRBV28,.,CASSFFLMDEQFF,TGTGCCAGCAGTTTTTTTCTCATGGATGAGCAGTTCTTC
.,TRBJ2-5,TRBV11-2,.,CASSLGVVGRMSSETQYF,TGTGCCAGCAGCTTAGGAGTGGTAGGTCGGATGAGTAGCGAGACCCAGTACTTC
.,TRBJ2-2,TRBV20-1,few,CSASNRANTGELFF,TGCAGTGCTAGTAACAGAGCGAACACCGGGGAGCTGTTTTTT
.,TRBJ2-5,TRBV7-3,.,CASSSGPRETQYF,TGTGCCAGCAGCTCGGGCCCCAGGGAGACCCAGTACTTC
.,TRBJ1-1,TRBV15,many,CATSRDLGGNTEAFF,TGTGCCACCAGCAGAGATCTAGGCGGGAACACTGAAGCTTTCTTT
.,TRBJ2-1,TRBV3-1,few,CASSEGSGMGDEQFF,TGTGCCAGCAGCGAAGGGTCTGGTATGGGGGATGAGCAGTTCTTC
.,TRBJ2-1,TRBV7-6,once,CASTPEGSSYNEQFF,TGTGCCAGCACCCCGGAGGGGAGCTCCTACAATGAGCAGTTCTTC
TRBD2,TRBJ2-3,TRBV5-1,many,CASSLSLAGADTQYF,TGCGCCAGCAGCTTGTCGCTAGCGGGTGCAGATACGCAGTATTTT
.,TRBJ2-3,TRBV7-8,.,CASRSPYTDTQYF,TGTGCCAGTAGGAGCCCATACACAGATACGCAGTATTTT
.,TRBJ2-1,TRBV18,few,CASAGVNEQFF,TGTGCCAGCGCTGGGGTCAATGAGCAGTTCTTC
TRBD2,TRBJ2-2,TRBV7-6,many,CASSPRGGGMNTGELFF,TGTGCCAGCAGCCCCCGGGGGGGGGGAATGAACACCGGGGAGCTGTTTTTT
TRBD1,TRBJ2-7,TRBV6-2/TRBV6-3,few,CASSPRDREADEQYF,TGTGCCAGCAGCCCACGGGACAGGGAGGCGGACGAGCAGTACTTC
TRBD2,TRBJ2-2,TRBV27,few,CASSSGLAGGSLYTGELFF,TGTGCCAGCAGTTCGGGACTAGCGGGAGGAAGTTTGTACACCGGGGAGCTGTTTTTT